What follows is one T cell receptor beta chain and its context. This clonotype has a handful of counts. Its specific antigen is unknown. Per-base quality was not reported, and no clone a single base away is much larger than it. V has 1 base trimmed and J has 8 bases trimmed; junction bases matching no gene number 10. The CDR3, from cysteine to phenylalanine, totals 16 residues. The read is trimmed to its CDR3 DNA, 48 bases read in frame from base 1. The germline V gene (reference sequence) yields SEHNR for CDR1 and FQNEAQ for CDR2. Ficoll-Paque density gradient centrifugation was used to isolate PBMCs. The sample comes from a study of T-cell memory formation after mild COVID-19 (dated by TCRdb to the early 2020s). Study-wide context: Most TCR sequence clusters were specific to one of the two donors. The cohort comprised two young, previously healthy adult volunteers, one female and one male. T-cell clones expanding and contracting after mild COVID-19 in a couple of donors were tracked by longitudinal TCRalpha and TCRbeta repertoire sequencing. Results the study describes overall, beyond this receptor: Only a couple of mild cases were covered in the study, and larger cohorts including severe cases with pre-infection samples were considered necessary. Balanced CD4/CD8 phenotypes were observed for clones contracting from day 15 to 85, whereas a bias towards CD4+ was observed for a second wave of clones expanding from day 15 to 37. The detection of some responding clones in pre-infection memory suggests that pre-existing cross-reactive memory T cells joined the SARS-CoV-2 response. Whether the second-wave clones peaking on day 37 were SARS-CoV-2 specific was not confirmed. Contracting CD4+ clones turned up mainly in the CM and EM memory subsets, whereas EMRA was where CD8+ clones were enriched.

Sequenced using an Illumina NovaSeq 6000. TCRalpha and TCRbeta cDNA libraries were built by 5'RACE with constant-segment primers, adding sample barcodes and unique molecular identifiers. RNA was extracted from every sample with Trizol reagent. The libraries were amplified in two PCR steps, and the second step added a second sample barcode and Illumina TruSeq adapters. Libraries were sequenced on an Illumina NovaSeq with 2 x 150 bp paired-end reads. Under the source paper's analysis protocol: Demultiplexing of reads and collapsing into UMI-guided consensus sequences were performed with migec v1.2.7. Using mixcr v2.1.11, the UMI consensuses were aligned to TRA and TRB V and J templates and assembled into clonotypes. Expanded or contracted clonotypes were those called significant by both edgeR and NoisET, with noise models trained on biological replicates. edgeR calls used a false discovery rate-adjusted p below 0.01 and a log2 fold-change threshold of 1. PCA with hierarchical clustering of max-normalized trajectories of the 1000 most abundant clonotypes was used as exploratory dynamics analysis. The CD4 or CD8 phenotype of responding clones was assigned using the separately sequenced CD4+ and CD8+ repertoires. Through fastp at Q25 and MiXCR, TCRdb rebuilt clones from the public reads, retaining in-frame beta chains. CDR3 protein sequences are deduplicated, and each keeps its most common genes and DNA. The V and J calls were determined by TCRdb, not by the authors. In all, the sample holds about 360,000 distinct CDR3 sequences, and about an eighth of those were seen once. The ten most abundant clones make up about a fifth of the sample.

The V gene is TRBV7-9 and the J gene is TRBJ2-4; TRBD2 matches 8 bases in the middle. Sequences were obtained from PBMCs or a T cell subset sorted from them (not recorded which). The receptor comes from a man in his late teens or twenties who had mild COVID-19 (a few samples of this study predate the infection). The sample titles of this study are shuffled in the database, so cell type and time point are left out; the donor was told from shared clones. DNA sequence: TGTGCCAGCAGCTTAGTAAGCGGGGGCCTCCCGCACATTCAGTACTTC. Its translation is CASSLVSGGLPHIQYF.